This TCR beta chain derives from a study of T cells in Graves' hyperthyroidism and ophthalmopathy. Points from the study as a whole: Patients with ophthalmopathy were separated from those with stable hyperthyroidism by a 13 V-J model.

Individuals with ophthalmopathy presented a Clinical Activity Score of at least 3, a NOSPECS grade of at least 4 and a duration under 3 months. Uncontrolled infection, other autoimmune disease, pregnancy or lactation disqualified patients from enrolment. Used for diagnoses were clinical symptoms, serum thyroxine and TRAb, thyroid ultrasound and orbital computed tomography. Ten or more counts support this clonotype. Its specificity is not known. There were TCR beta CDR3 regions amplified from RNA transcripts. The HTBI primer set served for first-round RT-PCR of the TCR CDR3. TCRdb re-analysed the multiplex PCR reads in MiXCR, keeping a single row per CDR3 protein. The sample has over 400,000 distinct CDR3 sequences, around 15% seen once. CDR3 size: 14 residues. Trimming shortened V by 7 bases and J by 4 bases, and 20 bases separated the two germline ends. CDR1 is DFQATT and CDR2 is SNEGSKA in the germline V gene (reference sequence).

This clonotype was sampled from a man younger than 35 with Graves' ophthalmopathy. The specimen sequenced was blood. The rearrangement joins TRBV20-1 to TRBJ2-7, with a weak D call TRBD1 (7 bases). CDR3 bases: TGCAGTGTTCGAACCCCGGCAGGGGGGTACGAGCAGTACTTC. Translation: CSVRTPAGGYEQYF.